This T cell receptor (beta chain) was recovered during a study of T cell responses to AZD1222 COVID-19 vaccine. A word on this clone: The antigen is not known.

The assay was immunoSEQ multiplex PCR, and TCRdb's table has in-frame clones only and misses some. The sample shows 75,000 to 100,000 clones, 90% of them seen only once. Whole-study results and caveats: Seropositive at baseline were only a handful of AZD1222 recipients. Clonal diversity was possibly underestimated; the donors were predominantly white British and more often female.

This CDR3 has 13 residues. CDR1 is LNHDA, CDR2 SQIVND, per germline (reference sequence). The V end lost 0 bases, the J end lost 6 bases, and 8 bases lay between the germline ends. The chain joins TRBV19 to TRBJ1-2, with a possible D match to TRBD1 (5 bases). The TCR was taken from an adult in good health. The source material was peripheral blood, sampled on day 0 of AZD1222 vaccination. The CDR3 here is CASSIDSGHGYTF. The DNA of the CDR3 is TGTGCCAGTAGTATAGATTCAGGGCATGGCTACACCTTC.